This is a list of T cell receptor beta chains from one sample in a study of T cells in Graves' hyperthyroidism and ophthalmopathy. TCRdb used MiXCR to reprocess the multiplex PCR reads, holding one entry per CDR3 protein. The data hold 480,000 or so distinct CDR3 sequences, with 46% observed a single time. The sequencing sample was made of peripheral blood or thyroid tissue (not recorded which). The receptors stem from an adult woman with Graves' disease, either hyperthyroidism or ophthalmopathy (not recorded which). CDR3s include the opening cysteine and the closing phenylalanine or tryptophan.

CDR3 protein: CASMNEKLFF; V gene: TRBV2; J gene: TRBJ1-4
CDR3 protein: CASSHRDRWTEAFF; V gene: TRBV7-9; J gene: TRBJ1-1
CDR3 protein: CAISELQVYGYTF; V gene: TRBV10-3; J gene: TRBJ1-2
CDR3 protein: CASSISGSVNTEAFF; V gene: TRBV19; J gene: TRBJ1-1
CDR3 protein: CSGWGGGGGYTF; V gene: TRBV29-1; J gene: TRBJ1-2
CDR3 protein: CASSFTSNTEAFF; V gene: TRBV7-9; J gene: TRBJ1-1
CDR3 protein: CASSTQTGAGIPTGELFF; V gene: TRBV7-8; J gene: TRBJ2-2
CDR3 protein: CASSRDRRTEAFF; V gene: TRBV18; J gene: TRBJ1-1
CDR3 protein: CASSLGWREGEQYF; V gene: TRBV7-2; J gene: TRBJ2-7
CDR3 protein: CASSLDLAAGELFF; V gene: TRBV7-8; J gene: TRBJ2-2
CDR3 protein: CASSQSVGASKAFF; V gene: TRBV16; J gene: TRBJ1-1
CDR3 protein: CASSEDGNQPQHF; V gene: TRBV6-1; J gene: TRBJ1-5
CDR3 protein: CASSYSKTINF; V gene: TRBV6-7; J gene: TRBJ1-3
CDR3 protein: CASSSGVRHTEAFF; V gene: TRBV7-8; J gene: TRBJ1-1
CDR3 protein: CASSLFYGGSGNTF; V gene: TRBV11-2; J gene: TRBJ1-2
CDR3 protein: CATSKTQGGYTF; V gene: TRBV15; J gene: TRBJ1-2
CDR3 protein: CASSFYRGPNTGELFF; V gene: TRBV5-1; J gene: TRBJ2-2
CDR3 protein: CATSRDLGAWTDTQYF; V gene: TRBV15; J gene: TRBJ2-3
CDR3 protein: CASSLGTREYEQYF; V gene: TRBV5-4; J gene: TRBJ2-7
CDR3 protein: CASSGGHPYEQYF; V gene: TRBV13; J gene: TRBJ2-7
CDR3 protein: CASSLRATGGSGANVLTF; V gene: TRBV7-9; J gene: TRBJ2-6
CDR3 protein: CASSVYPAGEETQYF; V gene: TRBV9; J gene: TRBJ2-5
CDR3 protein: CASRTFSGQKTFNEKLFF; V gene: TRBV27; J gene: TRBJ1-4
CDR3 protein: CASSPERDAMNTEAFF; V gene: TRBV19; J gene: TRBJ1-1
CDR3 protein: CASSIGDGGQPQHF; V gene: TRBV19; J gene: TRBJ1-5
CDR3 protein: CASSVETGSWETQYF; V gene: TRBV9; J gene: TRBJ2-5
CDR3 protein: CAIRPKPGQGYTGELFF; V gene: TRBV10-3; J gene: TRBJ2-2
CDR3 protein: CSARYQGLYTF; V gene: TRBV20-1; J gene: TRBJ1-2
CDR3 protein: CASSRQQGNGHSPLHF; V gene: TRBV4-3; J gene: TRBJ1-6
CDR3 protein: CASSLVIQETQYF; V gene: TRBV4-1; J gene: TRBJ2-5
CDR3 protein: CASSLRRDETGNTIYF; V gene: TRBV13; J gene: TRBJ1-3
CDR3 protein: CATSRGRVNTEAFF; V gene: TRBV15; J gene: TRBJ1-1
CDR3 protein: CAISGTGTDTQYF; V gene: TRBV10-3; J gene: TRBJ2-3
CDR3 protein: CASSLPQQGHAEAFF; V gene: TRBV12-3/TRBV12-4; J gene: TRBJ1-1
CDR3 protein: CASSIGVPHPEETQYF; V gene: TRBV7-8; J gene: TRBJ2-5
CDR3 protein: CASSQVGANVLTF; V gene: TRBV14; J gene: TRBJ2-6
CDR3 protein: CAISDISGTAYGYTF; V gene: TRBV10-3; J gene: TRBJ1-2
CDR3 protein: CSQGGLYEQYF; V gene: TRBV29-1; J gene: TRBJ2-7
CDR3 protein: CAITGTVNTEAFF; V gene: TRBV10-3; J gene: TRBJ1-1
CDR3 protein: CASSIRVSKGYTF; V gene: TRBV7-2; J gene: TRBJ1-2
CDR3 protein: CASSLAGQQPQHF; V gene: TRBV5-5; J gene: TRBJ1-5
CDR3 protein: CASSFESLRVSPLHF; V gene: TRBV7-8; J gene: TRBJ1-6
CDR3 protein: CASSMEGTGELFF; V gene: TRBV7-2; J gene: TRBJ2-2
CDR3 protein: CASGDSPYEQYF; V gene: TRBV13; J gene: TRBJ2-7
CDR3 protein: CASSRDRGYEQYF; V gene: TRBV7-3; J gene: TRBJ2-7
CDR3 protein: CASSDIRDHGEKLFF; V gene: TRBV25-1; J gene: TRBJ1-4
CDR3 protein: CASSDPATGVEKLFF; V gene: TRBV6-6; J gene: TRBJ1-4
CDR3 protein: CSVELLNTGELFF; V gene: TRBV29-1; J gene: TRBJ2-2
CDR3 protein: CASSLERGSNTEAFF; V gene: TRBV5-1; J gene: TRBJ1-1
CDR3 protein: CSASESRSTNEKLFF; V gene: TRBV20-1; J gene: TRBJ1-4
CDR3 protein: CATQGGGGSYKAFF; V gene: TRBV27; J gene: TRBJ1-1
CDR3 protein: CASSRRGPSTDTQYF; V gene: TRBV7-9; J gene: TRBJ2-3
CDR3 protein: CATSRDRVGRQETQYF; V gene: TRBV15; J gene: TRBJ2-5
CDR3 protein: CASSAALSGDLHF; V gene: TRBV7-2; J gene: TRBJ1-6